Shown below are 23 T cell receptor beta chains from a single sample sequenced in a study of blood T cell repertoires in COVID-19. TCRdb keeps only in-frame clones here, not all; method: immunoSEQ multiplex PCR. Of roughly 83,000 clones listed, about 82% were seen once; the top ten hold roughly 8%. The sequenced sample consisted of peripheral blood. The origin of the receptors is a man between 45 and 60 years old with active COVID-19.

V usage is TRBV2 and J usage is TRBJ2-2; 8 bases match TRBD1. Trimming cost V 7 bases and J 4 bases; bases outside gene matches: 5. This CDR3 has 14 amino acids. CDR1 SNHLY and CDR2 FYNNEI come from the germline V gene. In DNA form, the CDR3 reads TGTGCCAGCACTGGACAGGGAGTCACCGGGGAGCTGTTTTTT. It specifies CASTGQGVTGELFF.

The CDR3 DNA sequence: TGCGCCAGCAGCCAAGAAACAGGGGCCTACGAGCAGTACTTC. Residues: CASSQETGAYEQYF. The chain links TRBV4-3 to TRBJ2-7; 7 nucleotides match TRBD1. V trimming: 0 bases; J trimming: 2 bases; junction bases outside the gene matches: 1. The germline gives CDR1 LGHNA, CDR2 YSLEER. The CDR3 length is 14 residues.

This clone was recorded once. The CDR3 here is CASSLNPEKLFF. DNA for the CDR3: TGTGCCAGCAGTTTAAATCCGGAAAAACTGTTTTTT. The V call is TRBV28, the J call TRBJ1-4, with D unclear. Germline V CDR1 and CDR2: MDHEN, SYDVKM. This CDR3 comprises 12 residues. Trimming took 2 bases from V and 8 from J, leaving 6 bases between them.

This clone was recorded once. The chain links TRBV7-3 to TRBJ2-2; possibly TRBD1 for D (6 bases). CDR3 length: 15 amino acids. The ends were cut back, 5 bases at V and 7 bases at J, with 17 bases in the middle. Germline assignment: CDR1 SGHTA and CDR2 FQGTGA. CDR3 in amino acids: CASSVQGGYGGELFF. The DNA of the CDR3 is TGTGCCAGCAGCGTACAGGGTGGTTACGGCGGGGAGCTGTTTTTT.

CDR3 DNA: TGTGCCCTGGAAGAGGCAGGGGAAGCCAAAAACATTCAGTACTTC. It yields the protein CALEEAGEAKNIQYF. The V gene is TRBV30, the J gene TRBJ2-4; D possibly corresponds to TRBD1 (6 bases). Per germline, CDR1 GTSNPN and CDR2 SVGIG (reference sequence). This CDR3 is built from 15 residues. Trimming left V 8 bases short and J 0 bases short, with 17 bases between.

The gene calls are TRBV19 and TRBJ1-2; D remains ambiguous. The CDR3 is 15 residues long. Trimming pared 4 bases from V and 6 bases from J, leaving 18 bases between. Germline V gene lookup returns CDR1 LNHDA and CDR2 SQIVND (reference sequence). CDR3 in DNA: TGTGCCAGTAGTAATCCGGGAGGTGCCGCTAATGGCTACACCTTC. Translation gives CASSNPGGAANGYTF.

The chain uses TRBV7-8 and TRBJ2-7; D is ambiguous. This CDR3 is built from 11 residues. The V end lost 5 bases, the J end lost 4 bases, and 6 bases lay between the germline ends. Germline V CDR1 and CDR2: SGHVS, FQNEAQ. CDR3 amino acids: CASSHSYEQYF. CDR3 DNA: TGTGCCAGCAGCCATTCTTACGAGCAGTACTTC.

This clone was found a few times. The CDR3 sequence: CASSEVYRTGVDEQYF. CDR3 in DNA: TGTGCCAGCAGTGAAGTTTACCGGACAGGGGTGGACGAGCAGTACTTC. The chain recombines TRBV6-1 with TRBJ2-7, with TRBD1 matching over 9 bases. V was pared by 1 base and J by 5 bases, with 9 bases of the junction left unmatched. CDR3 length equals 16 residues. The germline V gene has CDR1 MNHNS and CDR2 SASEGT.

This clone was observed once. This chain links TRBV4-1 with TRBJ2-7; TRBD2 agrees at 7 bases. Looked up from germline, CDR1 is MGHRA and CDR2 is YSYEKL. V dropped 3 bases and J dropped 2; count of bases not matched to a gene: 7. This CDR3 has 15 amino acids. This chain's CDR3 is CASSQDAGTTYEQYF. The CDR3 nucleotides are TGCGCCAGCAGCCAGGATGCCGGGACTACCTACGAGCAGTACTTC.

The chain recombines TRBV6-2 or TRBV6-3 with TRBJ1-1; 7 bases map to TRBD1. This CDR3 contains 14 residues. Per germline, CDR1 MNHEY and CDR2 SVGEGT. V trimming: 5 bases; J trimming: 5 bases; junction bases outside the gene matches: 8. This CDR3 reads CASSQKGAETEAFF. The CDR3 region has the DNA TGTGCCAGCAGTCAAAAGGGGGCTGAGACTGAAGCTTTCTTT.

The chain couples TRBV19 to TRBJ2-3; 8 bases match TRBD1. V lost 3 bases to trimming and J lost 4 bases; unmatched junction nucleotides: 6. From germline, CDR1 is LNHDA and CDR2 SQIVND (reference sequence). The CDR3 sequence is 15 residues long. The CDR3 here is CASSMADRASDTQYF. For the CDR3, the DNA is TGTGCCAGTAGTATGGCGGACAGGGCCTCAGATACGCAGTATTTT.

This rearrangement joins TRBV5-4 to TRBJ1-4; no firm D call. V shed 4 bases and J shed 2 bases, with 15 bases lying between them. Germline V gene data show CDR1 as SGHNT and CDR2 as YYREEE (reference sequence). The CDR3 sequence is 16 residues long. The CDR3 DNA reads TGTGCCAGCAGCCGGGATCTCTCCGGTACTAATGAAAAACTGTTTTTT. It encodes CASSRDLSGTNEKLFF.

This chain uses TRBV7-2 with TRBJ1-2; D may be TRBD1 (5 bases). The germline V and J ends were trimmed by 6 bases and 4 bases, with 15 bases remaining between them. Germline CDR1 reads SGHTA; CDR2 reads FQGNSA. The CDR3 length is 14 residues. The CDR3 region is CASRLGDRLYGYTF. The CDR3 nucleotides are TGTGCCAGCAGGCTTGGCGACAGACTCTATGGCTACACCTTC.

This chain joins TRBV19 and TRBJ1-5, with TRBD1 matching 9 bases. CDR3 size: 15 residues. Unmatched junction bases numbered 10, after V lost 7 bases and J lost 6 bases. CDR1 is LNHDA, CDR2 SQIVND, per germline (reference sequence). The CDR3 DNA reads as TGTGCCAGTAACGAACAGGGGGCAAGACGTCAGCCCCAGCATTTT. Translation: CASNEQGARRQPQHF.

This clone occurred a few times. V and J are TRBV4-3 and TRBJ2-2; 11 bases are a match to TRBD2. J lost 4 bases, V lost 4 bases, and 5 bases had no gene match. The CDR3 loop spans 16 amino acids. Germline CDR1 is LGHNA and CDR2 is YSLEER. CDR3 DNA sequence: TGCGCCAGCAGCCGGGGACTAGCGGAACTCACCGGGGAGCTGTTTTTT. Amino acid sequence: CASSRGLAELTGELFF.

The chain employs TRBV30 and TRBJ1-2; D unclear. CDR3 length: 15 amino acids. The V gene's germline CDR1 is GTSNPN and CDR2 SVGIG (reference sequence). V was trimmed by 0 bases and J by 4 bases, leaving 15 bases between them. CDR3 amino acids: CAWSVAGSTIYGYTF. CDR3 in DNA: TGTGCCTGGAGTGTAGCGGGATCGACGATCTATGGCTACACCTTC.

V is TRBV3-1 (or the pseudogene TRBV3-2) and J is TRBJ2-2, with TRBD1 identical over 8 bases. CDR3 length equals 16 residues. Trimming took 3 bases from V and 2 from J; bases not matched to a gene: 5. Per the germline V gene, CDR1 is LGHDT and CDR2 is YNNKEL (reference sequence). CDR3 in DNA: TGTGCCAGCAGCCAGGGGCAGGGGGCAAACACCGGGGAGCTGTTTTTT. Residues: CASSQGQGANTGELFF.

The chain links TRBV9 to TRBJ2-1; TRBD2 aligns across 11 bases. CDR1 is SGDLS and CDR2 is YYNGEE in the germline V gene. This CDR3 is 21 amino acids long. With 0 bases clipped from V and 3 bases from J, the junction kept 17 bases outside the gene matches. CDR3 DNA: TGTGCCAGCAGCGTAGGATTGTCTAGCGGGGGGCCGACCGCCTTCTACAATGAGCAGTTCTTC. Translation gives CASSVGLSSGGPTAFYNEQFF.

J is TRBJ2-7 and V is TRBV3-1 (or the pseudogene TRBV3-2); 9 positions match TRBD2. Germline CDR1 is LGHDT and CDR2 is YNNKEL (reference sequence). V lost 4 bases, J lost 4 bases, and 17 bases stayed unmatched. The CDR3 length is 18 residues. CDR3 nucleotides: TGTGCCAGCAGCCCGGGGGGTAGCGGGAGAAGGTCAGTTTACGAGCAGTACTTC. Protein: CASSPGGSGRRSVYEQYF.

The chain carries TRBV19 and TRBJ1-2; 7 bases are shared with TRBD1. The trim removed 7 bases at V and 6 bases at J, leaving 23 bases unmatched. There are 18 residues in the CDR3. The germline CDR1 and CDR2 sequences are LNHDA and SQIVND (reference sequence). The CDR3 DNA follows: TGTGCCAGTAATGCAGACCTCTTTGCAGGGGGTCTCATCCATGGCTACACCTTC. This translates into CASNADLFAGGLIHGYTF. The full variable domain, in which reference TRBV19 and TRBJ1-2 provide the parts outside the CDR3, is DGGITQSPKYLFRKEGQNVTLSCEQNLNHDAMYWYRQDPGQGLRLIYYSQIVNDFQKGDIAEGYSVSREKKESFPLTVTSAQKNPTAFYLCASNADLFAGGLIHGYTFGSGTRLTVV.

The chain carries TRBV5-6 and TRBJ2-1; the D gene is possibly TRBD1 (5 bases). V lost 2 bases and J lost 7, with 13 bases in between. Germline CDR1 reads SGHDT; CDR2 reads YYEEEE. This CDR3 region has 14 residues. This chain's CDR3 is CASSLRVKGNEQFF. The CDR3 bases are TGTGCCAGCAGCTTAAGGGTAAAGGGGAATGAGCAGTTCTTC.

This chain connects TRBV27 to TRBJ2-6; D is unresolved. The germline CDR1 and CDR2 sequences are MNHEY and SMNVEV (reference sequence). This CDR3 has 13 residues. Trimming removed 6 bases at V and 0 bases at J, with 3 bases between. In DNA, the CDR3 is TGTGCCAGCAGAGCCTCTGGGGCCAACGTCCTGACTTTC. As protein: CASRASGANVLTF.

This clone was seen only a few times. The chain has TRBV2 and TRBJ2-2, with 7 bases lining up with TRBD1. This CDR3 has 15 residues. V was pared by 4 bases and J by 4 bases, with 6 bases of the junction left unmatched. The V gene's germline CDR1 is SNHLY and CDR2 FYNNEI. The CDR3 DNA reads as TGTGCCAGCAGTGGCCATCGGACAGGCACCGGGGAGCTGTTTTTT. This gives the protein CASSGHRTGTGELFF.